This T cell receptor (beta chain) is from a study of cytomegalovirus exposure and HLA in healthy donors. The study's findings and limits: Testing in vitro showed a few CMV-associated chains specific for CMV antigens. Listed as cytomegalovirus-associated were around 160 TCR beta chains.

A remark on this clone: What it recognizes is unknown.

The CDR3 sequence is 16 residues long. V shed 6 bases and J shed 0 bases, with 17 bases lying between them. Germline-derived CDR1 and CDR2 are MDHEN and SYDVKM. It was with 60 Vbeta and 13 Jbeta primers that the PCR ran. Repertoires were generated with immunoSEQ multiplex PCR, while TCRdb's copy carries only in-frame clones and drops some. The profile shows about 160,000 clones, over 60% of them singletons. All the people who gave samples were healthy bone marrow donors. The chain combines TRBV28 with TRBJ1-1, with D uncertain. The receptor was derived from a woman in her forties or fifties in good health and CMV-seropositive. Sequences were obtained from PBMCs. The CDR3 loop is CASSNPRVKLNTEAFF. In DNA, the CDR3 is TGTGCCAGCAGCAACCCCCGGGTCAAACTGAACACTGAAGCTTTCTTT.